Below are 31 T cell receptor beta chains sequenced from a single sample in a study of T cells in localized non-small cell lung cancer. Profiled with immunoSEQ multiplex PCR; TCRdb holds only in-frame clones, not every one. The sample contains about 33,000 clones, around 93% of which appear only once. This sample comprised peripheral blood, obtained before any cancer treatment. The receptors here all came from a female donor older than 55 with stage I lung adenocarcinoma.

This clone was seen a single time. V gene TRBV29-1 combines with J gene TRBJ2-1, with a tentative D call TRBD1 (6 bases). V shed 4 bases and J shed 6 bases, with 16 bases lying between them. There are 14 residues in the CDR3. Germline V lookup: CDR1 SQVTM, CDR2 ANQGSEA. The CDR3 DNA reads as TGCAGCGTTGTACCACAGGGAAGGGGCAATGAGCAGTTCTTC. Amino acid sequence: CSVVPQGRGNEQFF.

The chain recombines TRBV9 with TRBJ2-3, with 9 bases matching TRBD1. After removal of 4 bases from V and 4 bases from J, the junction contained 4 bases not matched to a gene. Germline CDR1 is SGDLS and CDR2 is YYNGEE. This CDR3 is built from 14 residues. The CDR3 coding sequence is TGTGCCAGCAGCTGGACAGGGGATGCAGATACGCAGTATTTT. It specifies CASSWTGDADTQYF.

This chain connects TRBV19 to TRBJ1-3; perhaps TRBD1 as D (5 bases). With 3 bases removed from V and 2 bases from J, the gap between germline ends came to 11 bases. Germline V gene lookup returns CDR1 LNHDA and CDR2 SQIVND (reference sequence). CDR3 length equals 15 residues. The CDR3, as DNA: TGTGCCAGTAGTATCCAAGGGGAAACTGGAAACACCATATATTTT. It yields the protein CASSIQGETGNTIYF.

V gene TRBV6-5 combines with J gene TRBJ2-7, with D tentatively TRBD1 (7 bases). The ends were cut back, 8 bases at V and 3 bases at J, with 14 bases in the middle. This CDR3 has 13 residues. The germline V gene encodes CDR1 MNHEY and CDR2 SVGAGI. The CDR3 DNA sequence: TGTGCCAGCGGGGGGACAGACTTCTACGAGCAGTACTTC. This sequence encodes CASGGTDFYEQYF.

The V and J genes are TRBV11-2 and TRBJ2-1, with 8 bases aligning to TRBD2. This CDR3 spans 17 amino acids. Germline CDR1 reads SGHAT; CDR2 reads FQNNGV. After removal of 5 bases from V and 3 bases from J, the junction contained 12 bases not matched to a gene. In DNA, the CDR3 is TGTGCCAGCAGCCGAACGAAACTAGCGGAAAACTACAATGAGCAGTTCTTC. It is translated as CASSRTKLAENYNEQFF.

V usage is TRBV25-1 and J usage is TRBJ1-1; D gene unclear. Germline V gene sequence: CDR1 MGHDK, CDR2 SYGVNS. The V end was cut by 5 bases, the J end by 1 base, with 8 bases between. The CDR3 covers 13 residues. The CDR3 is CASSFGKNTEAFF. The CDR3, as DNA: TGTGCCAGCAGTTTCGGCAAGAACACTGAAGCTTTCTTT.

J is TRBJ2-5 and V is TRBV5-1, with D uncertain. Trimming removed 4 bases at V and 5 bases at J, with 12 bases between. The CDR3 sequence is 13 residues long. The germline V gene has CDR1 SGHRS and CDR2 YFSETQ. Here the CDR3 reads CASSPLVAETQYF. The CDR3, as DNA: TGCGCCAGCAGCCCGCTAGTCGCGGAGACCCAGTACTTC.

This clone was detected only once. The chain joins TRBV15 to TRBJ2-1; no reliable D call. The CDR3 spans 13 residues. From germline, CDR1 is LNHNV and CDR2 YYDKDF (reference sequence). V shed 1 base and J shed 9 bases, with 10 bases lying between them. CDR3 protein: CATSRGALGEQFF. DNA for the CDR3: TGTGCCACCAGCAGAGGGGCCCTCGGTGAGCAGTTCTTC.

The chain joins TRBV30 to TRBJ2-1; no definite D call. V dropped 2 bases and J dropped 7 bases, with 9 bases sitting between them. The CDR3 contains 12 residues. CDR1 and CDR2 from the germline V gene are GTSNPN and SVGIG (reference sequence). The CDR3 sequence is CAWSFERNEQFF. CDR3 sequence (DNA): TGTGCCTGGAGTTTTGAAAGAAATGAGCAGTTCTTC.

This CDR3 is CATSRGTVNTEAFF. The CDR3, as DNA: TGTGCCACCAGCAGAGGGACGGTTAACACTGAAGCTTTCTTT. The chain links TRBV15 to TRBJ1-1; D unclear. V was pared by 1 base and J by 2 bases, with 8 bases between. In germline, CDR1 is LNHNV, CDR2 YYDKDF (reference sequence). The CDR3 sequence is 14 residues long.

CDR3 protein: CASAIRGEQSNQPQHF. DNA for the CDR3: TGTGCCAGTGCCATCAGGGGTGAGCAAAGCAATCAGCCCCAGCATTTT. The J gene is TRBJ1-5, the V gene TRBV19, with D perhaps matching TRBD1 (6 bases). Trimming stripped 8 bases from V and 1 base from J, with 18 bases between. Germline V gene lookup returns CDR1 LNHDA and CDR2 SQIVND (reference sequence). The CDR3 contains 16 residues.

The chain recombines TRBV5-4 with TRBJ1-1; D might be TRBD1 (6 bases). The CDR3 sequence is 17 residues long. Looked up from germline, CDR1 is SGHNT and CDR2 is YYREEE (reference sequence). Trimming left V 4 bases short and J 5 bases short, with 24 bases between. CDR3 bases: TGTGCCAGCAGCCGGGGGGCCGGTAGGGTTTATGATACTGAAGCTTTCTTT. It yields the protein CASSRGAGRVYDTEAFF.

The chain recombines TRBV19 with TRBJ2-3; D not certain. Germline lookup yields CDR1 LNHDA and CDR2 SQIVND (reference sequence). The CDR3 length is 12 residues. With 5 bases removed from V and 8 bases from J, the gap between germline ends came to 11 bases. The CDR3 sequence: CASSRLSGTQYF. Here the CDR3 DNA reads TGTGCCAGTAGTCGATTGTCGGGTACGCAGTATTTT.

The DNA of the CDR3 is TGTGCCAGCAGCTATGGGACAGGTCCACGAAGTAGGACCTACGAGCAGTACTTC. Residues: CASSYGTGPRSRTYEQYF. The J gene is TRBJ2-7, the V gene TRBV11-3, with TRBD1 matching over 8 bases. The CDR3 spans 18 residues. With V trimmed by 4 bases and J by 2 bases, 16 bases remained unmatched. Germline V CDR1 and CDR2: SGHNT, YENEEA.

V usage is TRBV2 and J usage is TRBJ2-1; the match to TRBD2 covers 8 bases. The CDR3 covers 15 residues. After removal of 5 bases from V and 0 bases from J, the junction contained 3 bases not matched to a gene. Germline-derived CDR1 and CDR2 are SNHLY and FYNNEI. The CDR3 region has the DNA TGTGCCAGCAGTCCCGGGACTAGCTCCTACAATGAGCAGTTCTTC. It specifies CASSPGTSSYNEQFF. Variable domain in full (rest from reference TRBV2 and TRBJ2-1): EPEVTQTPSHQVTQMGQEVILRCVPISNHLYFYWYRQILGQKVEFLVSFYNNEISEKSEIFDDQFSVERPDGSNFTLKIRSTKLEDSAMYFCASSPGTSSYNEQFFGPGTRLTVL.

The chain joins TRBV27 to TRBJ2-2; D remains ambiguous. V shed 3 bases and J shed 5 bases, with 13 bases lying between them. There are 15 residues in the CDR3. Per the germline V gene, CDR1 is MNHEY and CDR2 is SMNVEV (reference sequence). CDR3 protein: CASSFIGRATGELFF. The CDR3 nucleotides read TGTGCCAGCAGTTTTATAGGCCGTGCGACCGGGGAGCTGTTTTTT.

The rearrangement links TRBV28 to TRBJ1-3; D is uncertain. CDR3 length: 14 amino acids. The V end lost 3 bases, the J end lost 3 bases, and 9 bases lay between the germline ends. Germline V lookup: CDR1 MDHEN, CDR2 SYDVKM. The CDR3 protein is CASSFPLYGNTIYF. Written as DNA, the CDR3 is TGTGCCAGCAGTTTCCCCCTCTATGGAAACACCATATATTTT.

This clone occurred a few times. V usage is TRBV7-2 and J usage is TRBJ1-2, with TRBD1 matching over 10 bases. Germline-derived CDR1 and CDR2 are SGHTA and FQGNSA. V gave up 5 bases and J gave up 8 bases; unmatched junction bases: 8. The CDR3 is 14 amino acids. The CDR3 is CASSGQGEMGGYTF. The CDR3 coding sequence is TGTGCCAGCAGCGGACAGGGGGAGATGGGAGGCTACACCTTC.

The sample holds one count of this clone. This chain uses TRBV5-1 with TRBJ1-3, with D tentatively TRBD1 (6 bases). Germline loops: CDR1 SGHRS, CDR2 YFSETQ. The CDR3 is 15 residues long. V was clipped by 1 base and J by 0 bases, with 8 bases between them. This CDR3 is CASSLSGASGNTIYF. The CDR3 DNA is TGCGCCAGCAGCTTGTCAGGGGCCTCTGGAAACACCATATATTTT.

The J gene is TRBJ1-1, the V gene TRBV2; no definite D call. Germline V CDR1 and CDR2: SNHLY, FYNNEI. V lost 11 bases, J lost 0 bases, and 13 bases lay in between. The CDR3 is 13 amino acids. The CDR3 DNA follows: TGTGCCCATAACCTCTGGCTGAACACTGAAGCTTTCTTT. Encoded protein: CAHNLWLNTEAFF.

The chain joins TRBV5-1 to TRBJ2-7; D not certain. This CDR3 comprises 14 residues. The germline V gene encodes CDR1 SGHRS and CDR2 YFSETQ. V dropped 0 bases and J dropped 4 bases, with 11 bases sitting between them. The CDR3 nucleotides read TGCGCCAGCAGCTTGGAGGGCAGCCTATACGAGCAGTACTTC. It yields the protein CASSLEGSLYEQYF.

The V gene is TRBV7-8, the J gene TRBJ2-5, with D possibly matching TRBD2 (5 bases). Germline CDR1 is SGHVS and CDR2 is FQNEAQ. The CDR3 totals 16 residues. V lost 5 bases, J lost 5 bases, and 21 bases lay in between. For the CDR3, the DNA is TGTGCCAGCAGCCCCGTCGTCCCCCGACGCGGGGAGACCCAGTACTTC. Amino acids: CASSPVVPRRGETQYF.

Written as DNA, the CDR3 is TGTGCCAGTAGACCTAGCGGGGGGCCGCAAGAGACCCAGTACTTC. It encodes CASRPSGGPQETQYF. The chain couples TRBV19 to TRBJ2-5; 11 bases line up with TRBD2. The germline CDR1 and CDR2 sequences are LNHDA and SQIVND (reference sequence). The J segment lost 2 bases and the V segment lost 6 bases, leaving 5 bases of the junction unmatched. The CDR3 runs 15 residues. Based on the CDR3 plus reference TRBV19 and TRBJ2-5, the full variable domain is DGGITQSPKYLFRKEGQNVTLSCEQNLNHDAMYWYRQDPGQGLRLIYYSQIVNDFQKGDIAEGYSVSREKKESFPLTVTSAQKNPTAFYLCASRPSGGPQETQYFGPGTRLLVL.

This clone was seen a handful of times. The CDR3 loop is CASSQATGGHFEQYF. DNA for the CDR3: TGCGCCAGCAGCCAAGCCACGGGGGGGCACTTCGAGCAGTACTTC. The chain recombines TRBV4-1 with TRBJ2-7, with TRBD2 matching over 8 bases. Germline trimming cut 1 base from V and 6 bases from J; bases unmatched to any gene: 8. The CDR3 consists of 15 residues. The V gene's germline CDR1 is MGHRA and CDR2 YSYEKL.

The chain recombines TRBV6-6 with TRBJ1-2; D is uncertain. The germline V and J ends were trimmed by 2 bases and 2 bases, with 9 bases remaining between them. CDR1 is MNHNY, CDR2 SVGAGI, per germline (reference sequence). CDR3 length: 14 amino acids. The CDR3 protein is CASSYTDGNYGYTF. As DNA, the CDR3 is TGTGCCAGCAGTTACACAGACGGGAACTATGGCTACACCTTC.

The chain recombines TRBV2 with TRBJ2-6, with a tentative D call TRBD1 (5 bases). Germline CDR1 and CDR2: SNHLY and FYNNEI. CDR3 size: 17 residues. V lost 6 bases and J 0 bases, leaving 15 bases between the germline ends. Here the CDR3 reads CASSGRTQSSGANVLTF. As DNA, the CDR3 is TGTGCCAGCAGCGGCCGGACACAGAGCTCTGGGGCCAACGTCCTGACTTTC.

This clone was counted a few times. The gene calls are TRBV7-2 and TRBJ2-6, with D possibly TRBD1 on 5 matching bases. V lost 7 bases and J lost 1, with 11 bases in between. CDR1 SGHTA and CDR2 FQGNSA come from the germline V gene. This CDR3 region has 15 residues. CDR3 sequence reads: CASTDSPSGANVLTF. The CDR3 nucleotides are TGTGCCAGCACAGACAGTCCTTCTGGGGCCAACGTCCTGACTTTC.

The chain combines TRBV30 with TRBJ1-2; weak D call: TRBD1 (5 bases). The CDR3 spans 12 residues. CDR1 is GTSNPN and CDR2 is SVGIG in the germline V gene (reference sequence). The V and J ends lost 1 base and 7 bases respectively, with 10 bases between them. CDR3 coding DNA: TGTGCCTGGAGTGGGCAGGGTGGTGGCTACACCTTC. Translated, it gives CAWSGQGGGYTF.

This clone was detected once. The rearrangement joins TRBV6-5 to TRBJ1-1; D is unresolved. The V end was cut by 6 bases, the J end by 1 base, with 15 bases between. The CDR3 runs 15 residues. Germline CDR1 and CDR2: MNHEY and SVGAGI. CDR3 protein: CASSLRTDGNTEAFF. The CDR3 bases are TGTGCCAGCAGCCTTCGGACGGACGGGAACACTGAAGCTTTCTTT.

V usage is TRBV25-1 and J usage is TRBJ2-3; 16 nucleotides agree with TRBD2. There are 18 residues in the CDR3. V shed 5 bases and J 0 bases; nucleotides not matched to a gene: 5. In germline, CDR1 is MGHDK, CDR2 SYGVNS. This CDR3 reads CASSPGLAGGPSTDTQYF. The CDR3 DNA sequence: TGTGCCAGCAGTCCGGGACTAGCGGGGGGGCCAAGCACAGATACGCAGTATTTT.

This chain joins TRBV5-1 and TRBJ2-6; possible D gene TRBD1, 7 bases. Germline V lookup: CDR1 SGHRS, CDR2 YFSETQ. V was cut by 2 bases and J by 0 bases, with 12 bases left in between. The CDR3 loop spans 17 amino acids. CDR3 amino acids: CASSFQGGSSGANVLTF. Written as DNA, the CDR3 is TGCGCCAGCAGCTTTCAGGGGGGAAGCTCTGGGGCCAACGTCCTGACTTTC.